This T cell receptor (beta chain) was profiled in a study of beta chain features in type 1 diabetes. The table lists this clone with a few counts. No antigen is known for it. Isolation of CD4+ naive, central memory, regulatory and stem cell-like memory cells was achieved by sorting via CD45RO/CCR7/CD25/CD127/CD95/CD27. Germline V gene data show CDR1 as MNHNY and CDR2 as SVGAGI (reference sequence). This CDR3 region has 12 residues. Deletions cut 6 bases from V and 8 bases from J, with 10 bases between. General study results and limits: Patients and controls would be equally affected if PCR favored shorter templates. TCRB CDR3s from Type 1 diabetes patients were moderately but significantly shorter in all four CD4+ subsets.

The isolated RNA, all of it, was reverse transcribed, so expressed TCRB transcripts were what got sequenced. The assay was immunoSEQ multiplex PCR, and TCRdb's table has in-frame clones only and misses some. The table lists roughly 140,000 clones, roughly 8% of them singletons. Sequencing was done on a sample of central memory CD4+ T cells from blood. The rearrangement links TRBV6-6 to TRBJ2-2; D is possibly TRBD1 (5 bases). The origin of this receptor is a young man in good health. The CDR3 is CASRGRGGELFF. The CDR3 coding sequence is TGTGCCAGCAGGGGAAGGGGTGGGGAGCTGTTTTTT.